This T cell receptor (beta chain) was sequenced for a study of T cell clonality in common variable immunodeficiency. CDR1 and CDR2 from the germline V gene are SGHKS and YYEKEE (reference sequence). The length of the CDR3 is 14 residues. V was pared by 4 bases and J by 8 bases, with 7 bases of the junction left unmatched. Data came from immunoSEQ multiplex PCR; TCRdb stores just in-frame clones and leaves some out. The sample holds approximately 34,000 clones, and no clone turns up only once. This clone has ten or more counts. The read finishes 3 residues shy of the CDR3 end, and the germline J gene is used to complete it.

The sample taken for sequencing was peripheral blood mononuclear cells. This rearrangement joins TRBV5-5 to TRBJ1-3; 9 bases are shared with TRBD1. The receptor comes from a person aged 18-70 years in good health. The CDR3 DNA, read in part, is TGTGCCAGCAGCGTGGGACAGGGTTCGGACACC. Encoded protein: CASSVGQGSDT. The CDR3 in full is CASSVGQGSDTIYF.